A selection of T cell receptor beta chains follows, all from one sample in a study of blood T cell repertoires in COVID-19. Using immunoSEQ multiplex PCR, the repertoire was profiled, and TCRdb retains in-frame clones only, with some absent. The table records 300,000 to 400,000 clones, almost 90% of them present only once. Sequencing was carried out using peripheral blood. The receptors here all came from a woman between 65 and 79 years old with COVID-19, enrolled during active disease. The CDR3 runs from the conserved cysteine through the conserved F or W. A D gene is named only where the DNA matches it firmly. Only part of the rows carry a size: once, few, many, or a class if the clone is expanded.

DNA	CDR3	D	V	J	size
TGTGCCAGCAGCAAGAGACAGGGAAAAACTGAAGCTTTCTTT	CASSKRQGKTEAFF	.	TRBV21-1	TRBJ1-1	once
TGCGCCAGCAGCTTGCCAGGGCAATTCAACACCGGGGAGCTGTTTTTT	CASSLPGQFNTGELFF	.	TRBV5-1	TRBJ2-2	.
TGTGCCAGCCTCCTGAGGAAGGGAGGGAACTATGGCTACACCTTC	CASLLRKGGNYGYTF	.	TRBV28	TRBJ1-2	.
TGTGCCAGCACTAGGGACAGCCCTAACTATGGCTACACCTTC	CASTRDSPNYGYTF	TRBD1	TRBV6-5	TRBJ1-2	once
TGCGCCAGCAGCGGTTCGGGACAGAGTAATGAAAAACTGTTTTTT	CASSGSGQSNEKLFF	TRBD1	TRBV5-1	TRBJ1-4	.
TGTGCCAGCAGCCACCCGGGACTAGCGGGGGTCTACACAGATACGCAGTATTTT	CASSHPGLAGVYTDTQYF	TRBD2	TRBV7-9	TRBJ2-3	.
TGTGCCAGCAGTTTAAATTATCCCGGGACAGGGCTCCCCTACGAGCAGTACTTC	CASSLNYPGTGLPYEQYF	TRBD1	TRBV27	TRBJ2-7	.
TGTGCCAGCAGCCTAGACAGGTCCGACTATGGCTACACCTTC	CASSLDRSDYGYTF	.	TRBV13	TRBJ1-2	.
TGTGCCAGCAGCGGTCAGAAAATTAGCACAGATACGCAGTATTTT	CASSGQKISTDTQYF	.	TRBV3-1/TRBV3-2	TRBJ2-3	.
TGTGCCAGCAGCGTAGAGGGAGGCTGGGCAGATACGCAGTATTTT	CASSVEGGWADTQYF	.	TRBV9	TRBJ2-3	.
TGTGCCATCAGTGAGTCAGCGGCTGAGCAGTTCTTC	CAISESAAEQFF	.	TRBV10-3	TRBJ2-1	.
TGTGCCAGCAGAGTCACAGGGGGAGGTGGCTACACCTTC	CASRVTGGGGYTF	TRBD1	TRBV6-5	TRBJ1-2	.
TGTGCCAGCAGTGACTCCGGGACAAGGGCTATGAACACTGAAGCTTTCTTT	CASSDSGTRAMNTEAFF	.	TRBV6-4	TRBJ1-1	.
TGCAGCGTTGTCCTTATAGCGGGCTCAGGCACTAGCACAGATACGCAGTATTTT	CSVVLIAGSGTSTDTQYF	TRBD2	TRBV29-1	TRBJ2-3	many
TGTGCCTGGAGTGTAACCGGGGAAGGCTACGAGCAGTACTTC	CAWSVTGEGYEQYF	.	TRBV30	TRBJ2-7	.
TGCGCCAGCAGCGCCGGGACTAGCGGGTATGAGCAGTTCTTC	CASSAGTSGYEQFF	TRBD2	TRBV10-1	TRBJ2-1	.
TGCGCCAGCAGCTGGGGGACAGGGGTTACCTACAATGAGCAGTTCTTC	CASSWGTGVTYNEQFF	TRBD1	TRBV5-1	TRBJ2-1	.
TGTGCCAGCAGTGAAGCAGGGGGAAATCAGCCCCAGCATTTT	CASSEAGGNQPQHF	.	TRBV2	TRBJ1-5	.
TGTGCCAGCAGCTTTGCGGGGACGAACACTGAAGCTTTCTTT	CASSFAGTNTEAFF	.	TRBV11-3	TRBJ1-1	.
TGTGCCAGCTCACCACTGGCAGGGGGCGGCACTGAAGCTTTCTTT	CASSPLAGGGTEAFF	TRBD1	TRBV18	TRBJ1-1	.
TGTGCCAGCAGGAGTGTCGACTCCTACGAGCAGTACTTC	CASRSVDSYEQYF	.	TRBV2	TRBJ2-7	once
TGCGCCAGCAGCTGGACTCTAGCGGGGGGGCCCAATGAGCAGTTCTTC	CASSWTLAGGPNEQFF	TRBD2	TRBV5-1	TRBJ2-1	.
TGTGCCAGCAGCTACTACACCTACACTGAAGCTTTCTTT	CASSYYTYTEAFF	.	TRBV7-2	TRBJ1-1	.
TGTGCCAGCAGTGAAGCCGGACAGGGGTACACTAATGAAAAACTGTTTTTT	CASSEAGQGYTNEKLFF	TRBD1	TRBV2	TRBJ1-4	.
TGTGCCAGCAGCTTCTTGTCCCGGCGCCCGGGTGAGTACTTC	CASSFLSRRPGEYF	.	TRBV21-1	TRBJ2-7	once
TGTGCCAGCAGCCTTGGACAGGGTACTGAAGCTTTCTTT	CASSLGQGTEAFF	TRBD1	TRBV9	TRBJ1-1	.
TGTGCCAGCAGCGTGGGGCCCCAGGGGGCCTCTGGAAACACCATATATTTT	CASSVGPQGASGNTIYF	TRBD1	TRBV9	TRBJ1-3	once
TGTGCCAGCAGCTTAACTGGGACAGGCTACAATGAGCAGTTCTTC	CASSLTGTGYNEQFF	TRBD1	TRBV11-3	TRBJ2-1	.
TGCGCCAGCAGCCAAGAGACAGGGGGCAGCTATGGCTACACCTTC	CASSQETGGSYGYTF	TRBD1	TRBV4-3	TRBJ1-2	.
TGCAGCGTCGCCGATCCTTTCACAGGGTCCGGCACAGATACGCAGTATTTT	CSVADPFTGSGTDTQYF	.	TRBV29-1	TRBJ2-3	.
TGTGCCAGCAAGGGGGCTGCCTATGGCTACACCTTC	CASKGAAYGYTF	TRBD1	TRBV2	TRBJ1-2	.
TGTGCCAGCAGCTCCGGACAGGGGAACTATGGCTACACCTTC	CASSSGQGNYGYTF	TRBD1	TRBV5-6	TRBJ1-2	.
TGTGCCAGCCCTCCCCCAGGGGCAACGAACACTGAAGCTTTCTTT	CASPPPGATNTEAFF	.	TRBV7-9	TRBJ1-1	.
TGTGCCAGCGCGGGACAGGAGGAACTGTATGGCTACACCTTC	CASAGQEELYGYTF	.	TRBV21-1	TRBJ1-2	.
TGTGCCATCAGTGCCGGGACACCCAACACTGAAGCTTTCTTT	CAISAGTPNTEAFF	.	TRBV10-3	TRBJ1-1	.
TGTGCCAGCAGCCCCAGGGATGAGACCCAGTACTTC	CASSPRDETQYF	.	TRBV7-2	TRBJ2-5	.